This entry lists 29 T cell receptor beta chains sequenced from one sample in a study of shared clonotypes between healthy human individuals (dated by TCRdb to the early 2020s). Libraries were prepared through the immunoSEQ multiplex PCR assay. The table was pulled from immuneACCESS by TCRdb, which kept in-frame rearrangements only. Such tables lose some clones; where checked, under half of the loss comes from unresolved V genes, and the rest has no known cause. This sample has about 1,500,000 clones in its table, and more than 95% of those were observed once. The ten biggest clones cover roughly 1.1% of the sample. Material for sequencing was naive CD4+ T cells sorted from blood. The sample's cell subset or site label, decoded: CD45RA+ positively selected. The receptors derive from a man in his thirties or forties in good health.

The rearrangement uses TRBV7-2 and TRBJ2-7; maybe TRBD2 (5 bases). The CDR3 is 15 amino acids. Germline V gene lookup returns CDR1 SGHTA and CDR2 FQGNSA. Trimming cost V 1 base and J 0 bases, with 10 bases left between them. DNA for the CDR3: TGTGCCAGCAGCTTAGGAGCGGTTGGCTCCTACGAGCAGTACTTC. It is translated as CASSLGAVGSYEQYF.

Comments on this clone: The CDR3 ends on some other residue instead of the conserved phenylalanine or tryptophan, so this is likely a read error. The DNA is omitted, as the CDR3 cannot be located on it reliably, and the CDR3 follows TCRdb's listing. The chain joins TRBV20-1 to TRBJ2-7; the table's D call TRBD1 went unverified against the DNA. Counting both end residues, the CDR3 totals 11 amino acids. Germline CDR1 DFQATT, CDR2 SNEGSKA (reference sequence). CDR3 sequence: CSASSPGHQIP.

The V gene is TRBV18, the J gene TRBJ2-1; tentatively, D is TRBD1 or TRBD2 (7 bases each). V was clipped by 5 bases and J by 0 bases, with 17 bases between them. The V gene's germline CDR1 is KGHSH and CDR2 LQKENI. The CDR3 contains 17 residues. DNA for the CDR3: TGTGCCAGCTCAGGGAGGGACGGGACAGACTCCTACAATGAGCAGTTCTTC. Its protein product is CASSGRDGTDSYNEQFF.

This chain links TRBV7-9 with TRBJ2-2; D unclear. CDR3 size: 16 residues. V lost 2 bases and J lost 4, with 14 bases in between. The germline V gene has CDR1 SEHNR and CDR2 FQNEAQ (reference sequence). The CDR3 region is CASSLRSSRPTGELFF. CDR3 nucleotide sequence: TGTGCCAGCAGCTTAAGGAGCTCGCGGCCCACCGGGGAGCTGTTTTTT.

The chain combines TRBV5-1 with TRBJ1-2, with D possibly TRBD1 on 5 matching bases. Germline CDR1 SGHRS, CDR2 YFSETQ. Trimming took off 4 bases at V and 1 base at J, with 11 bases between the two ends. The CDR3 totals 14 residues. CDR3 bases: TGCGCCAGCAGCCTCGGGGCAGATAACTATGGCTACACCTTC. As protein: CASSLGADNYGYTF. Full variable domain (remainder filled in from reference TRBV5-1 and TRBJ1-2): KAGVTQTPRYLIKTRGQQVTLSCSPISGHRSVSWYQQTPGQGLQFLFEYFSETQRNKGNFPGRFSGRQFSNSRSEMNVSTLELGDSALYLCASSLGADNYGYTFGSGTRLTVV.

This chain joins TRBV5-4 and TRBJ2-5; 10 nucleotides line up with TRBD1. V was clipped by 3 bases and J by 2 bases; unmatched bases: 4. Germline V gene lookup returns CDR1 SGHNT and CDR2 YYREEE (reference sequence). The CDR3 consists of 15 residues. The CDR3 is CASSSDRGLQETQYF. The CDR3 nucleotides read TGTGCCAGCAGCTCAGACAGGGGGCTACAAGAGACCCAGTACTTC.

Turning to this clone: The same CDR3 is also encoded by other DNA sequences in this sample. V gene TRBV19 combines with J gene TRBJ2-7; 9 bases align to TRBD1. V was clipped by 5 bases and J by 3 bases; unmatched bases: 8. CDR1 and CDR2 (germline): LNHDA, SQIVND (reference sequence). CDR3 size: 15 residues. The CDR3 loop reads CASSGPGQGYYEQYF. The DNA of the CDR3 is TGTGCCAGTAGTGGCCCGGGACAGGGATACTACGAGCAGTACTTC.

CDR3 sequence reads: CASSLEGPRGGLYTEAFF. Here the CDR3 DNA reads TGTGCCAGCAGCCTTGAAGGGCCCCGAGGGGGGCTGTACACTGAAGCTTTCTTT. V usage is TRBV7-6 and J usage is TRBJ1-1, with D maybe TRBD1 (6 bases). This CDR3 spans 18 amino acids. V was cut by 5 bases and J by 3 bases, with 25 bases left in between. From germline, CDR1 is SGHVS and CDR2 FNYEAQ.

The rearrangement links TRBV13 to TRBJ2-3; TRBD1 matches at 9 bases. In germline, CDR1 is PRHDT, CDR2 FYEKMQ (reference sequence). Losses at the gene ends were 6 bases for V and 6 bases for J; bases not matched to a gene: 4. The CDR3 loop spans 13 amino acids. CDR3 sequence reads: CASSTGTGDTQYF. For the CDR3, the DNA is TGTGCCAGCAGTACAGGGACAGGGGATACGCAGTATTTT.

The rearrangement links TRBV28 to TRBJ2-3; D ambiguous. Trimming left V 5 bases short and J 2 bases short, with 20 bases between. CDR1 and CDR2 from the germline V gene are MDHEN and SYDVKM. This CDR3 has 17 amino acids. The DNA for the CDR3 is TGTGCCAGCAGTGTAGTGGTGGCTGGGAAATACACAGATACGCAGTATTTT. It yields the protein CASSVVVAGKYTDTQYF.

The chain employs TRBV7-9 and TRBJ2-1; 9 bases match TRBD1. Germline V gene data show CDR1 as SEHNR and CDR2 as FQNEAQ (reference sequence). V lost 2 bases to trimming and J lost 4 bases; unmatched junction nucleotides: 3. The CDR3 consists of 15 residues. The chain's CDR3 is CASSLRDRAYNEQFF. The CDR3 coding sequence is TGTGCCAGCAGCTTAAGGGACAGGGCTTACAATGAGCAGTTCTTC.

The V gene is TRBV5-1, the J gene TRBJ1-5; no definite D call. Germline lookup yields CDR1 SGHRS and CDR2 YFSETQ. With 0 bases removed from V and 1 base from J, the gap between germline ends came to 8 bases. The CDR3 length is 15 residues. Here the CDR3 reads CASSLDGRSNQPQHF. The CDR3 nucleotides are TGCGCCAGCAGCTTGGATGGGAGAAGCAATCAGCCCCAGCATTTT. Full variable domain (missing parts from reference TRBV5-1 and TRBJ1-5): KAGVTQTPRYLIKTRGQQVTLSCSPISGHRSVSWYQQTPGQGLQFLFEYFSETQRNKGNFPGRFSGRQFSNSRSEMNVSTLELGDSALYLCASSLDGRSNQPQHFGDGTRLSIL.

V gene TRBV6-4 combines with J gene TRBJ1-2, with D perhaps TRBD1 (6 bases). Germline values: CDR1 MRHNA, CDR2 SNTAGT. V was pared by 6 bases and J by 4 bases, with 18 bases between. The CDR3 is 15 residues long. The CDR3 here is CASRPQDSILYGYTF. The CDR3 region has the DNA TGTGCCAGCAGGCCCCAGGACAGCATCCTCTATGGCTACACCTTC.

The J gene is TRBJ1-5, the V gene TRBV7-2; D gene uncertain. CDR3 length: 17 amino acids. Looked up from germline, CDR1 is SGHTA and CDR2 is FQGNSA. Deletions cut 2 bases from V and 3 bases from J, with 17 bases between. CDR3 coding DNA: TGTGCCAGCAGCTTAATTTCCCACAGTACTTTCAATCAGCCCCAGCATTTT. It is translated as CASSLISHSTFNQPQHF.

A note on this clone: The same CDR3 arises from other DNA sequences in this sample as well. The chain employs TRBV6-5 and TRBJ2-2; D gene ambiguous. The CDR3 length is 12 residues. The germline V gene encodes CDR1 MNHEY and CDR2 SVGAGI. The germline V and J ends were trimmed by 2 bases and 4 bases, with 2 bases remaining between them. The CDR3 region is CASSYSTGELFF. Here the CDR3 DNA reads TGTGCCAGCAGTTACAGCACCGGGGAGCTGTTTTTT.

In regard to this clone: This CDR3 is also generated by other DNA sequences in the sample. The CDR3 nucleotides read TGTGCCAGCAGCTTCGGGGGACCTTACGAGCAGTACTTC. Its translation is CASSFGGPYEQYF. The V gene is TRBV5-4, the J gene TRBJ2-7, with D perhaps matching TRBD2 (6 bases). V was pared by 2 bases and J by 4 bases, with 10 bases between. Germline CDR1 reads SGHNT; CDR2 reads YYREEE (reference sequence). The CDR3 runs 13 residues.

The gene calls are TRBV5-4 and TRBJ2-7; D is possibly TRBD1 (6 bases). Germline V lookup: CDR1 SGHNT, CDR2 YYREEE (reference sequence). The CDR3 covers 15 residues. The ends were cut back, 4 bases at V and 5 bases at J, with 19 bases in the middle. The chain's CDR3 is CASSLKTGLIHEQYF. The CDR3 DNA reads as TGTGCCAGCAGCCTTAAAACAGGGTTGATCCACGAGCAGTACTTC.

On this clone itself: The same CDR3 is also encoded by other DNA sequences in this sample. The chain has TRBV2 and TRBJ2-3, with 9 bases aligning to TRBD2. J was trimmed by 1 base and V by 2 bases; bases with no gene match: 1. CDR3 size: 15 residues. The germline V gene has CDR1 SNHLY and CDR2 FYNNEI. The CDR3 loop is CASSELAGRTDTQYF. DNA of the CDR3: TGTGCCAGCAGTGAACTAGCGGGACGCACAGATACGCAGTATTTT.

The gene calls are TRBV7-3 and TRBJ2-7, with 8 bases fitting TRBD1. The CDR3 has 15 residues. V lost 4 bases, J lost 1 base, and 6 bases stayed unmatched. CDR1 is SGHTA and CDR2 is FQGTGA in the germline V gene. The CDR3 coding sequence is TGTGCCAGCAGCTGGAGACAGGGGCTGTCCTACGAGCAGTACTTC. As protein: CASSWRQGLSYEQYF. The whole variable domain, remainder taken from reference TRBV7-3 and TRBJ2-7, is GAGVSQTPSNKVTEKGKYVELRCDPISGHTALYWYRQSLGQGPEFLIYFQGTGAADDSGLPNDRFFAVRPEGSVSTLKIQRTERGDSAVYLCASSWRQGLSYEQYFGPGTRLTVT.

This chain uses TRBV7-6 with TRBJ2-1; D is unclear. Trimming cost V 1 base and J 3 bases, with 13 bases left between them. The CDR3 covers 16 residues. CDR1 is SGHVS, CDR2 FNYEAQ, per germline. CDR3 DNA: TGTGCCAGCAGCTTAGTTGTACGGAATTTCTACAATGAGCAGTTCTTC. Its protein is CASSLVVRNFYNEQFF.

The rearrangement uses TRBV5-6 and TRBJ2-7, with D unclear. This CDR3 has 12 amino acids. Trimming shortened V by 1 base and J by 6 bases, and 8 bases separated the two germline ends. Germline CDR1 SGHDT, CDR2 YYEEEE. The CDR3 DNA reads TGTGCCAGCAGCTTGTCAATTGGCGAGCAGTACTTC. Encoded protein: CASSLSIGEQYF.

This chain joins TRBV4-2 and TRBJ1-3; D remains unclear. Germline V lookup: CDR1 LGHNA, CDR2 YNFKEQ. This CDR3 region has 16 residues. With 3 bases removed from V and 0 bases from J, the gap between germline ends came to 12 bases. CDR3 in amino acids: CASSQRHSDSGNTIYF. CDR3 coding DNA: TGTGCCAGCAGCCAGAGACACAGCGACTCTGGAAACACCATATATTTT.

This chain links TRBV6-6 with TRBJ2-4, with a possible D match to TRBD1 (5 bases). The CDR3 totals 16 residues. The V gene's germline CDR1 is MNHNY and CDR2 SVGAGI (reference sequence). The ends were cut back, 0 bases at V and 1 base at J, with 10 bases in the middle. The DNA of the CDR3 is TGTGCCAGCAGTTACTCGAGATCAGGGGCCAAAAACATTCAGTACTTC. It translates to CASSYSRSGAKNIQYF.

The chain couples TRBV12-5 to TRBJ2-1; 9 bases agree with TRBD2. Germline CDR1 reads LGHNT; CDR2 reads FRNRAP. This CDR3 comprises 17 residues. V lost 2 bases to trimming and J lost 8 bases; unmatched junction nucleotides: 13. For the CDR3, the DNA is TGTGCTAGTGGTTTGCCGCCGGGACTAGCCCCGGGGGATGAGCAGTTCTTC. Amino acids: CASGLPPGLAPGDEQFF.

The chain links TRBV6-5 to TRBJ1-1; D is possibly TRBD1 (5 bases). Trimming pared 4 bases from V and 6 bases from J, leaving 15 bases between. This CDR3 spans 14 amino acids. Per the germline V gene, CDR1 is MNHEY and CDR2 is SVGAGI. CDR3 nucleotide sequence: TGTGCCAGCAGTTGGGGACCGCCGGCCCCTGAAGCTTTCTTT. Translation gives CASSWGPPAPEAFF.

This clone occurred once. This sequence joins TRBV7-8 and TRBJ1-1; TRBD1 aligns across 8 bases. Germline trimming cut 6 bases from V and 5 bases from J; bases unmatched to any gene: 8. The CDR3 consists of 14 residues. The germline CDR1 and CDR2 sequences are SGHVS and FQNEAQ. In nucleotides, the CDR3 is TGTGCCAGCAGAGTACGGACAGGGTCTACTGAAGCTTTCTTT. Protein product: CASRVRTGSTEAFF.

The chain combines TRBV19 with TRBJ2-5, with TRBD1 matching 9 bases. The junction had 11 bases not matched to a gene; V was cut back by 5 bases and J by 7 bases. The CDR3 is 15 amino acids. Germline CDR1 LNHDA, CDR2 SQIVND (reference sequence). The CDR3 is CASSPRLGQGMTQYF. Written as DNA, the CDR3 is TGTGCCAGTAGTCCCCGTCTCGGACAGGGGATGACCCAGTACTTC. The complete variable domain, with remaining parts taken from reference TRBV19 and TRBJ2-5, reads DGGITQSPKYLFRKEGQNVTLSCEQNLNHDAMYWYRQDPGQGLRLIYYSQIVNDFQKGDIAEGYSVSREKKESFPLTVTSAQKNPTAFYLCASSPRLGQGMTQYFGPGTRLLVL.

The chain carries TRBV28 and TRBJ1-1, with D possibly TRBD1 on 5 matching bases. Germline-derived CDR1 and CDR2 are MDHEN and SYDVKM. The ends were cut back, 6 bases at V and 3 bases at J, with 11 bases in the middle. The length of the CDR3 is 13 residues. CDR3 sequence: CASSQQEYTEAFF. In DNA form, the CDR3 reads TGTGCCAGCAGCCAACAGGAATACACTGAAGCTTTCTTT.

The chain has TRBV5-1 and TRBJ2-5, with unresolved D. V was shortened by 5 bases and J by 0 bases, with 8 bases between the two germline ends. Germline assignment: CDR1 SGHRS and CDR2 YFSETQ. The CDR3 is 13 amino acids. CDR3 bases: TGCGCCAGCAGTTCCGGTTACCAAGAGACCCAGTACTTC. Translation gives CASSSGYQETQYF.